This is a list of T cell receptor beta chains from one sample in a study of CD8+ T cells in alopecia areata. Here immunoSEQ multiplex PCR was the method, and the copy in TCRdb shows in-frame clones only, minus some. The table has 150,000 to 200,000 clones, around three fifths seen once. Here the sequenced sample was CD8+ T cells sorted from blood, taken at week 24, from a patient treated with tofacitinib. These receptor sequences come from a human donor with alopecia areata. Both conserved end residues are part of each CDR3. The order of the fields is J gene, D gene, clone size, V gene, CDR3 protein, CDR3 DNA. D genes are given only for firm matches. Clone size is given for some rows only: seen once, a few or many times, or a class if the clone is expanded.

J gene: TRBJ1-2; D gene: TRBD1; clone size: -; V gene: TRBV23-1; CDR3 protein: CASSQRPGTGGTPNYGYTF; CDR3 DNA: TGCGCCAGCAGTCAGCGACCCGGGACAGGGGGGACGCCTAACTATGGCTACACCTTC
J gene: TRBJ2-7; D gene: -; clone size: -; V gene: TRBV7-9; CDR3 protein: CASSLAGPYEQYF; CDR3 DNA: TGTGCCAGCAGCTTAGCAGGGCCCTACGAGCAGTACTTC
J gene: TRBJ2-2; D gene: -; clone size: many; V gene: TRBV2; CDR3 protein: CASSPGYQAASTGELFF; CDR3 DNA: TGTGCCAGCAGTCCGGGGTACCAGGCGGCGAGCACCGGGGAGCTGTTTTTT
J gene: TRBJ1-1; D gene: -; clone size: -; V gene: TRBV28; CDR3 protein: CASSLRAGDVGEAFF; CDR3 DNA: TGTGCCAGCAGTTTAAGGGCAGGGGATGTGGGTGAAGCTTTCTTT
J gene: TRBJ2-7; D gene: TRBD1; clone size: -; V gene: TRBV10-3; CDR3 protein: CAISERDRVDEQYF; CDR3 DNA: TGTGCCATCAGTGAGCGGGACAGGGTGGACGAGCAGTACTTC
J gene: TRBJ1-5; D gene: -; clone size: once; V gene: TRBV7-7; CDR3 protein: CASSLLQPQHF; CDR3 DNA: TGTGCTAGCAGCTTACTCCAGCCCCAGCATTTT
J gene: TRBJ2-1; D gene: TRBD1; clone size: -; V gene: TRBV19; CDR3 protein: CASKIPTGHEQFF; CDR3 DNA: TGTGCCAGTAAAATACCGACAGGGCATGAGCAGTTCTTC
J gene: TRBJ2-4; D gene: -; clone size: few; V gene: TRBV6-5; CDR3 protein: CASRGLAKNIQYF; CDR3 DNA: TGTGCCAGCAGGGGGCTAGCCAAAAACATTCAGTACTTC
J gene: TRBJ2-3; D gene: -; clone size: -; V gene: TRBV4-1; CDR3 protein: CASSQESPDTQYF; CDR3 DNA: TGCGCCAGCAGCCAAGAAAGTCCCGATACGCAGTATTTT
J gene: TRBJ2-5; D gene: TRBD2; clone size: -; V gene: TRBV2; CDR3 protein: CASSDGGEEIQYF; CDR3 DNA: TGTGCCAGCAGTGACGGGGGGGAAGAGATCCAGTACTTC
J gene: TRBJ2-5; D gene: -; clone size: few; V gene: TRBV25-1; CDR3 protein: CASSWAETQYF; CDR3 DNA: TGTGCCAGCAGTTGGGCGGAGACCCAGTACTTC
J gene: TRBJ2-7; D gene: -; clone size: few; V gene: TRBV27; CDR3 protein: CASSLRRAGYEQYF; CDR3 DNA: TGTGCCAGCAGTTTAAGACGGGCAGGATACGAGCAGTACTTC
J gene: TRBJ2-1; D gene: -; clone size: -; V gene: TRBV4-1; CDR3 protein: CASSQGWRSNEQFF; CDR3 DNA: TGCGCCAGCAGCCAAGGGTGGAGGTCCAATGAGCAGTTCTTC
J gene: TRBJ2-4; D gene: TRBD2; clone size: -; V gene: TRBV2; CDR3 protein: CASTGEGIQYF; CDR3 DNA: TGTGCCAGCACTGGGGAGGGCATTCAGTACTTC
J gene: TRBJ2-5; D gene: -; clone size: -; V gene: TRBV11-2; CDR3 protein: CASSLDLGYRETETQYF; CDR3 DNA: TGTGCCAGCAGCTTAGATTTAGGCTACAGGGAGACGGAGACCCAGTACTTC
J gene: TRBJ1-2; D gene: -; clone size: -; V gene: TRBV7-9; CDR3 protein: CASSSTGRDGYTF; CDR3 DNA: TGTGCCAGCAGCTCTACCGGGAGAGATGGCTACACCTTC
J gene: TRBJ2-3; D gene: TRBD1; clone size: -; V gene: TRBV5-6; CDR3 protein: CASSLSDRGLTDTQYF; CDR3 DNA: TGTGCCAGCAGCTTATCAGACAGGGGGCTTACAGATACGCAGTATTTT
J gene: TRBJ1-2; D gene: -; clone size: -; V gene: TRBV29-1; CDR3 protein: CSNRQVEGYGYTF; CDR3 DNA: TGCAGCAACCGACAGGTAGAGGGCTATGGCTACACCTTC
J gene: TRBJ2-1; D gene: -; clone size: -; V gene: TRBV20-1; CDR3 protein: CSASEGYEQFF; CDR3 DNA: TGCAGTGCTAGCGAGGGATATGAGCAGTTCTTC
J gene: TRBJ1-2; D gene: -; clone size: -; V gene: TRBV5-1; CDR3 protein: CASSSLDIPGDGYTF; CDR3 DNA: TGCGCCAGCAGCTCCCTGGACATCCCGGGGGATGGCTACACCTTC
J gene: TRBJ1-2; D gene: -; clone size: -; V gene: TRBV30; CDR3 protein: CAWSVGEIDGYTF; CDR3 DNA: TGTGCCTGGAGTGTAGGGGAAATCGATGGCTACACCTTC
J gene: TRBJ1-1; D gene: TRBD1; clone size: -; V gene: TRBV10-3; CDR3 protein: CAISDTGTGEAFF; CDR3 DNA: TGTGCCATCAGTGACACAGGGACAGGAGAAGCTTTCTTT
J gene: TRBJ2-1; D gene: -; clone size: -; V gene: TRBV18; CDR3 protein: CASSPGPSPPNEQFF; CDR3 DNA: TGTGCCAGCTCACCGGGGCCATCTCCGCCTAATGAGCAGTTCTTC
J gene: TRBJ2-7; D gene: TRBD1; clone size: -; V gene: TRBV5-1; CDR3 protein: CASSGDSSEQYF; CDR3 DNA: TGCGCCAGCAGCGGGGACAGCTCGGAGCAGTACTTC
J gene: TRBJ2-2; D gene: -; clone size: -; V gene: TRBV6-1; CDR3 protein: CASSLSTGTLGELFF; CDR3 DNA: TGTGCCAGCAGTTTATCGACAGGGACTCTTGGGGAGCTGTTTTTT
J gene: TRBJ2-7; D gene: TRBD1; clone size: -; V gene: TRBV30; CDR3 protein: CAWGTGPYEQYF; CDR3 DNA: TGTGCCTGGGGGACAGGGCCCTACGAGCAGTACTTC
J gene: TRBJ2-2; D gene: -; clone size: few; V gene: TRBV9; CDR3 protein: CASSVEDTGELFF; CDR3 DNA: TGTGCCAGCAGCGTAGAGGACACCGGGGAGCTGTTTTTT
J gene: TRBJ2-1; D gene: TRBD2; clone size: few; V gene: TRBV5-1; CDR3 protein: CASSSRLAGTLNEQFF; CDR3 DNA: TGCGCCAGCAGCTCCAGACTAGCGGGAACGCTCAATGAGCAGTTCTTC
J gene: TRBJ1-2; D gene: -; clone size: few; V gene: TRBV27; CDR3 protein: CASSFGSGYGYTF; CDR3 DNA: TGTGCCAGCAGTTTTGGGTCAGGCTATGGCTACACCTTC
J gene: TRBJ2-2; D gene: TRBD2; clone size: -; V gene: TRBV9; CDR3 protein: CASSVGGSGVFGELFF; CDR3 DNA: TGTGCCAGCAGCGTAGGGGGTAGCGGGGTCTTCGGGGAGCTGTTTTTT
J gene: TRBJ2-3; D gene: TRBD2; clone size: -; V gene: TRBV7-9; CDR3 protein: CASRLAGLKRTDTQYF; CDR3 DNA: TGTGCCAGCCGCCTAGCGGGACTGAAGCGCACAGATACGCAGTATTTT
J gene: TRBJ2-4; D gene: -; clone size: -; V gene: TRBV2; CDR3 protein: CASDSWIPGDKNIQYF; CDR3 DNA: TGTGCCAGCGACTCTTGGATCCCCGGAGACAAAAACATTCAGTACTTC
J gene: TRBJ2-5; D gene: TRBD1; clone size: once; V gene: TRBV13; CDR3 protein: CASSSTDRATNF; CDR3 DNA: TGTGCCAGCAGCTCGACCGACAGGGCTACTAACTTC
J gene: TRBJ1-1; D gene: -; clone size: -; V gene: TRBV29-1; CDR3 protein: CSVVTGENTEAFF; CDR3 DNA: TGCAGCGTTGTAACGGGGGAGAACACTGAAGCTTTCTTT
J gene: TRBJ1-6; D gene: -; clone size: -; V gene: TRBV7-2; CDR3 protein: CASTSLANLYNSPLHF; CDR3 DNA: TGTGCCAGCACCTCCTTAGCAAATCTCTATAATTCACCCCTCCACTTT
J gene: TRBJ2-1; D gene: -; clone size: -; V gene: TRBV4-1; CDR3 protein: CASSPEATYNEQFF; CDR3 DNA: TGCGCCAGCAGCCCAGAGGCAACCTACAATGAGCAGTTCTTC
J gene: TRBJ1-5; D gene: -; clone size: -; V gene: TRBV15; CDR3 protein: CATSRDRGVNQPQHF; CDR3 DNA: TGTGCCACCAGCAGAGATCGGGGCGTCAATCAGCCCCAGCATTTT
J gene: TRBJ1-5; D gene: -; clone size: few; V gene: TRBV7-8; CDR3 protein: CAGAWDSNQPQHF; CDR3 DNA: TGTGCAGGGGCCTGGGATAGCAATCAGCCCCAGCATTTT